Presented here are 30 T cell receptor beta chains from one specimen sequenced in a study of blood T cell repertoires in COVID-19 (dated by TCRdb to 2019 to 2021). Library generation was performed with the immunoSEQ multiplex PCR assay. TCRdb holds this immuneACCESS table with in-frame rearrangements only. Some clones are missing; in checked studies, unresolved V genes explain under half, and the rest has no known cause. This sample holds approximately 230,000 clones; 88% were observed only once. The top ten constitute roughly 14% of the sample. The specimen was PBMCs or T cells enriched from blood (not recorded which). Receptor source: a woman aged 45-60 years with acute COVID-19.

The chain employs TRBV2 and TRBJ2-1, with D possibly TRBD2 on 5 matching bases. Germline CDR1 and CDR2: SNHLY and FYNNEI. The CDR3 totals 14 residues. V was cut by 8 bases and J by 4 bases, with 15 bases left in between. The CDR3 DNA reads TGTGCCAGCGGTTATTTGAGCGGATACAATGAGCAGTTCTTC. This encodes CASGYLSGYNEQFF.

The chain has TRBV18 and TRBJ2-2, with 7 bases fitting TRBD1. The junction had 7 bases not matched to a gene; V was cut back by 6 bases and J by 0 bases. This CDR3 spans 16 amino acids. The V gene's germline CDR1 is KGHSH and CDR2 LQKENI. In DNA form, the CDR3 reads TGTGCCAGCTCTGCCGGACAGGTCGCGAACACCGGGGAGCTGTTTTTT. Amino acid sequence: CASSAGQVANTGELFF. Using reference TRBV18 and TRBJ2-2 for the parts outside the CDR3, the full variable domain is NAGVMQNPRHLVRRRGQEARLRCSPMKGHSHVYWYRQLPEEGLKFMVYLQKENIIDESGMPKERFSAEFPKEGPSILRIQQVVRGDSAAYFCASSAGQVANTGELFFGEGSRLTVL.

The chain combines TRBV10-3 with TRBJ2-2, with TRBD1 identical over 9 bases. The CDR3 consists of 15 residues. V gave up 6 bases and J gave up 4 bases; unmatched junction bases: 6. The germline V gene has CDR1 ENHRY and CDR2 SYGVKD. The CDR3 DNA follows: TGTGCCATCAGACGAGAGACAGGGGGCACCGGGGAGCTGTTTTTT. Translated, it gives CAIRRETGGTGELFF.

J is TRBJ1-1 and V is TRBV28; 8 bases map to TRBD1. V was clipped by 9 bases and J by 3 bases; unmatched bases: 12. CDR3 length equals 15 residues. Germline V CDR1 and CDR2: MDHEN, SYDVKM. For the CDR3, the DNA is TGTGCCAGTGTGTATATCAGGGGGCGTCACACTGAAGCTTTCTTT. Protein: CASVYIRGRHTEAFF. Full variable domain (rest looked up from reference TRBV28 and TRBJ1-1): DVKVTQSSRYLVKRTGEKVFLECVQDMDHENMFWYRQDPGLGLRLIYFSYDVKMKEKGDIPEGYSVSREKKERFSLILESASTNQTSMYLCASVYIRGRHTEAFFGQGTRLTVV.

The chain links TRBV27 to TRBJ1-5; 7 bases fit TRBD1. This CDR3 is built from 16 residues. The V gene end was trimmed by 3 bases and the J gene end by 6 bases; junction bases not matched to a gene: 11. Germline V gene lookup returns CDR1 MNHEY and CDR2 SMNVEV (reference sequence). The CDR3, as DNA: TGTGCCAGCAGTTTGCACTATCAGGGGGGCGGTCAGCCCCAGCATTTT. Translating gives CASSLHYQGGGQPQHF.

The genes are TRBV7-9 and TRBJ2-7, with TRBD2 identical over 9 bases. Per germline, CDR1 SEHNR and CDR2 FQNEAQ (reference sequence). The CDR3 is 14 amino acids. Trimming cost V 11 bases and J 2 bases; bases outside gene matches: 10. CDR3 amino acids: CASGGLAGPYEQYF. The CDR3 nucleotides read TGTGCCTCAGGCGGGCTAGCGGGACCCTACGAGCAGTACTTC.

The V call is TRBV7-9, the J call TRBJ2-7, with a possible D match to TRBD1 (6 bases). CDR3 length equals 15 residues. V lost 3 bases, J lost 3 bases, and 15 bases lay in between. CDR1 SEHNR and CDR2 FQNEAQ come from the germline V gene (reference sequence). The CDR3 coding sequence is TGTGCCAGCAGCTTGGTATTCGGGACACTCTACGAGCAGTACTTC. Translated: CASSLVFGTLYEQYF. The variable domain in full, with the rest retrieved from reference TRBV7-9 and TRBJ2-7, is DTGVSQNPRHKITKRGQNVTFRCDPISEHNRLYWYRQTLGQGPEFLTYFQNEAQLEKSRLLSDRFSAERPKGSFSTLEIQRTEQGDSAMYLCASSLVFGTLYEQYFGPGTRLTVT.

The chain uses TRBV28 and TRBJ2-7; D is perhaps TRBD2 (5 bases). The CDR3 length is 14 residues. Trimming left V 3 bases short and J 4 bases short, with 13 bases between. Germline lookup yields CDR1 MDHEN and CDR2 SYDVKM. This CDR3 reads CASSLPVGDYEQYF. Written as DNA, the CDR3 is TGTGCCAGCAGTTTGCCCGTCGGGGATTACGAGCAGTACTTC.

The chain couples TRBV5-1 to TRBJ2-1; 7 positions agree with TRBD1. The CDR3 has 15 amino acids. J was trimmed by 5 bases and V by 0 bases; bases with no gene match: 5. CDR1 and CDR2 from the germline V gene are SGHRS and YFSETQ. The CDR3 region has the DNA TGCGCCAGCAGCTTGGGACAGGGTCTGAACAATGAGCAGTTCTTC. Encoded protein: CASSLGQGLNNEQFF.

As DNA, the CDR3 is TGCGCCAGCAGCTTGTGGACTAGCGGGAACAATGAGCAGTTCTTC. Amino acid sequence: CASSLWTSGNNEQFF. The rearrangement links TRBV5-1 to TRBJ2-1; 12 bases match TRBD2. Germline CDR1 SGHRS, CDR2 YFSETQ. The CDR3 is 15 amino acids. The V gene end was trimmed by 1 base and the J gene end by 5 bases; junction bases not matched to a gene: 1.

This sequence joins TRBV10-3 and TRBJ2-1; 7 nucleotides line up with TRBD1. V lost 7 bases to trimming and J lost 4 bases; unmatched junction nucleotides: 7. The CDR3 extends over 14 amino acids. CDR1 ENHRY and CDR2 SYGVKD come from the germline V gene. CDR3 protein: CAINPGTAYNEQFF. Here the CDR3 DNA reads TGTGCCATCAACCCTGGGACAGCTTACAATGAGCAGTTCTTC.

In its sample, this clone was seen a few times. The CDR3 protein is CASSPGQTSSNYGYTF. DNA of the CDR3: TGTGCCAGCTCACCCGGACAGACTTCAAGCAACTATGGCTACACCTTC. The chain has TRBV18 and TRBJ1-2, with D possibly TRBD1 on 6 matching bases. Germline CDR1 is KGHSH and CDR2 is LQKENI. With 3 bases removed from V and 2 bases from J, the gap between germline ends came to 16 bases. The CDR3 is 16 residues long.

The chain uses TRBV14 and TRBJ2-2, with 7 bases identical to TRBD1. Trimming took 4 bases from V and 4 from J; bases not matched to a gene: 6. The CDR3 extends over 15 amino acids. CDR1 SGHDN and CDR2 FVKESK come from the germline V gene. The CDR3: CASSRDRVPTGELFF. CDR3 sequence (DNA): TGTGCCAGCAGCCGAGACAGGGTACCCACCGGGGAGCTGTTTTTT.

The genes are TRBV27 and TRBJ1-2, with 11 bases lining up with TRBD1. The length of the CDR3 is 13 residues. The J segment lost 7 bases and the V segment lost 5 bases, leaving 3 bases of the junction unmatched. CDR1 and CDR2 (germline): MNHEY, SMNVEV (reference sequence). CDR3 amino acids: CASSGDRGFGYTF. The CDR3 bases are TGTGCCAGCAGTGGGGACAGGGGGTTTGGCTACACCTTC.

V and J are TRBV27 and TRBJ1-1, with a tentative D call TRBD1 (5 bases). Trimming shortened V by 5 bases and J by 11 bases, and 12 bases separated the two germline ends. The CDR3 extends over 11 amino acids. In germline, CDR1 is MNHEY, CDR2 SMNVEV (reference sequence). This CDR3 is CASSVGAMAFF. CDR3 DNA sequence: TGTGCCAGCAGTGTAGGGGCCATGGCTTTCTTT.

The rearrangement links TRBV7-2 to TRBJ2-1, with D perhaps TRBD2 (5 bases). This CDR3 comprises 15 residues. V lost 3 bases to trimming and J lost 6 bases, with 15 bases between them. CDR1 is SGHTA and CDR2 is FQGNSA in the germline V gene. CDR3 nucleotides: TGTGCCAGCAGCTTGATGGCCGGGATTACCAATGAGCAGTTCTTC. Its protein product is CASSLMAGITNEQFF. Full variable domain (outside the CDR3, taken from reference TRBV7-2 and TRBJ2-1): GAGVSQSPSNKVTEKGKDVELRCDPISGHTALYWYRQSLGQGLEFLIYFQGNSAPDKSGLPSDRFSAERTGGSVSTLTIQRTQQEDSAVYLCASSLMAGITNEQFFGPGTRLTVL.

The rearrangement links TRBV27 to TRBJ1-1, with D tentatively TRBD1 (5 bases). From germline, CDR1 is MNHEY and CDR2 SMNVEV (reference sequence). The CDR3 totals 18 residues. Trimming shortened V by 2 bases and J by 1 base, and 20 bases separated the two germline ends. The CDR3 loop is CASSLRPGGNARNTEAFF. CDR3 DNA sequence: TGTGCCAGCAGTTTACGCCCGGGGGGGAATGCCCGGAACACTGAAGCTTTCTTT.

The chain couples TRBV7-2 to TRBJ1-1, with TRBD1 matching 7 bases. Germline trimming cut 5 bases from V and 6 bases from J; bases unmatched to any gene: 9. The CDR3 spans 14 residues. Germline V lookup: CDR1 SGHTA, CDR2 FQGNSA. CDR3 amino acids: CASSPQGNGAEAFF. The DNA for the CDR3 is TGTGCCAGCAGCCCACAGGGGAATGGAGCTGAAGCTTTCTTT.

The V gene is TRBV27, the J gene TRBJ2-3; TRBD2 aligns across 15 bases. V shed 5 bases and J 4 bases; nucleotides not matched to a gene: 10. Per the germline V gene, CDR1 is MNHEY and CDR2 is SMNVEV (reference sequence). This CDR3 is 18 amino acids long. CDR3 sequence reads: CASSMGLAGGGGADTQYF. DNA of the CDR3: TGTGCCAGCAGTATGGGACTAGCGGGAGGAGGAGGCGCAGATACGCAGTATTTT.

The chain recombines TRBV7-2 with TRBJ2-7; D is perhaps TRBD1 (7 bases). V shed 4 bases and J shed 1 base, with 11 bases lying between them. Germline CDR1 and CDR2: SGHTA and FQGNSA. This CDR3 is 14 amino acids long. In DNA form, the CDR3 reads TGTGCCAGCAGCTCCCAGGGGGGTTCCTACGAGCAGTACTTC. This sequence encodes CASSSQGGSYEQYF.

This clone was seen only a few times. V and J are TRBV28 and TRBJ1-6; D possibly corresponds to TRBD1 (6 bases). V lost 7 bases, J lost 7 bases, and 11 bases lay in between. From germline, CDR1 is MDHEN and CDR2 SYDVKM. The CDR3 contains 13 residues. The CDR3 loop reads CASKTGNNSPLHF. The DNA of the CDR3 is TGTGCCAGCAAGACAGGCAACAATTCACCCCTCCACTTT.

The chain recombines TRBV3-1 (or the pseudogene TRBV3-2) with TRBJ2-7; a possible D gene is TRBD1 (6 bases). The ends were cut back, 1 base at V and 3 bases at J, with 10 bases in the middle. CDR1 is LGHDT and CDR2 is YNNKEL in the germline V gene (reference sequence). The CDR3 loop spans 14 amino acids. In DNA form, the CDR3 reads TGTGCCAGCAGCCAAGGCACAGGGAGCTACGAGCAGTACTTC. It translates to CASSQGTGSYEQYF.

Only a few counts were recorded for this clone. This chain connects TRBV7-9 to TRBJ2-7; weak D call: TRBD1 (6 bases). Trimming stripped 4 bases from V and 1 base from J, with 11 bases between. CDR1 and CDR2 from the germline V gene are SEHNR and FQNEAQ (reference sequence). The CDR3 loop spans 14 amino acids. The chain's CDR3 is CASSSLQGSYEQYF. CDR3 nucleotide sequence: TGTGCCAGCAGCTCCTTACAGGGATCCTACGAGCAGTACTTC.

V usage is TRBV5-5 and J usage is TRBJ1-3; 10 nucleotides line up with TRBD1. Trimming took 3 bases from V and 2 from J; bases not matched to a gene: 5. CDR1 SGHKS and CDR2 YYEKEE come from the germline V gene (reference sequence). This CDR3 spans 16 amino acids. DNA of the CDR3: TGTGCCAGCAGCTGGGATGGGACAGGGGCTGGAAACACCATATATTTT. It translates to CASSWDGTGAGNTIYF.

This clone has only a few counts. The chain combines TRBV7-6 with TRBJ2-2, with 8 bases fitting TRBD2. V lost 3 bases to trimming and J lost 0 bases; unmatched junction nucleotides: 3. CDR1 is SGHVS and CDR2 is FNYEAQ in the germline V gene. CDR3 length: 16 residues. The CDR3 loop reads CASSFGLASNTGELFF. CDR3 DNA: TGTGCCAGCAGCTTTGGACTAGCATCGAACACCGGGGAGCTGTTTTTT. The full variable domain, completed using reference TRBV7-6 and TRBJ2-2, is GAGVSQSPRYKVTKRGQDVALRCDPISGHVSLYWYRQALGQGPEFLTYFNYEAQQDKSGLPNDRFSAERPEGSISTLTIQRTEQRDSAMYRCASSFGLASNTGELFFGEGSRLTVL.

The J gene is TRBJ1-3, the V gene TRBV6-5; D may be TRBD1 (5 bases). The CDR3 runs 15 residues. Trimming took off 2 bases at V and 1 base at J, with 9 bases between the two ends. Per germline, CDR1 MNHEY and CDR2 SVGAGI. The CDR3 DNA is TGTGCCAGCAGTTACGCAGGGCTGTCTGGAAACACCATATATTTT. Translating it yields CASSYAGLSGNTIYF.

CDR3: CASSKGQATQETQYF. In DNA form, the CDR3 reads TGTGCCAGCAGCAAAGGGCAGGCGACCCAAGAGACCCAGTACTTC. This rearrangement joins TRBV21-1 to TRBJ2-5; TRBD1 is the table's D call, not checked against the DNA. TRBV21-1 is a documented pseudogene. The CDR3 is 15 amino acids.

V usage is TRBV30 and J usage is TRBJ2-5; D unresolved. CDR3 length: 12 residues. Germline V CDR1 and CDR2: GTSNPN, SVGIG (reference sequence). V was clipped by 2 bases and J by 7 bases, with 11 bases between them. The CDR3 DNA follows: TGTGCCTGGAGTAGGCTAGAAGGGACCCAGTACTTC. Translation gives CAWSRLEGTQYF. Full variable domain (remainder filled in from reference TRBV30 and TRBJ2-5): SQTIHQWPATLVQPVGSPLSLECTVEGTSNPNLYWYRQAAGRGLQLLFYSVGIGQISSEVPQNLSASRPQDRQFILSSKKLLLSDSGFYLCAWSRLEGTQYFGPGTRLLVL.

The chain recombines TRBV28 with TRBJ1-3; TRBD1 aligns across 11 bases. With 2 bases clipped from V and 2 bases from J, the junction kept 8 bases outside the gene matches. The CDR3 has 18 amino acids. CDR1 is MDHEN, CDR2 SYDVKM, per germline. CDR3 DNA: TGTGCCAGCAGTTTACACCCCGGGACAGGGGGGGCTGGAAACACCATATATTTT. Translating it yields CASSLHPGTGGAGNTIYF.

The chain's CDR3 is CASSQDTGSYGYTF. CDR3 nucleotide sequence: TGTGCCAGCAGCCAAGATACAGGGAGTTATGGCTACACCTTC. The rearrangement uses TRBV3-1 (or the pseudogene TRBV3-2) and TRBJ1-2, with D perhaps matching TRBD1 (6 bases). V dropped 0 bases and J dropped 5 bases, with 10 bases sitting between them. Per germline, CDR1 LGHDT and CDR2 YNNKEL (reference sequence). The CDR3 contains 14 residues.